This T cell receptor (beta chain) was found in a study of CD8+CD57+ T cells in acquired aplastic anemia. The CDR3 consists of 12 residues. Trimming took 5 bases from V and 5 from J, leaving 7 bases between them. Germline V gene sequence: CDR1 MDHEN, CDR2 SYDVKM. The sequenced patients had an expansion of CD8+CD57+ cells seen by flow cytometry. Each of the patients presented with severe acquired aplastic anemia. TCR beta VDJ and CDR3 profiling used genomic DNA as template. TCRdb ran MiXCR on the reads and lists one entry per CDR3 protein. The table records under 200,000 distinct CDR3 sequences, under 55% of them present only once.

What was sequenced was sorted CD4+, CD8+, or CD8+CD57+ T cells (not recorded which) from PBMCs. The chain employs TRBV28 and TRBJ2-1; a weak D match, TRBD2 (6 bases). The TCR comes from a human donor with aplastic anemia. The CDR3: CASSTSNNEQFF. CDR3 nucleotide sequence: TGTGCCAGCAGTACTAGCAACAATGAGCAGTTCTTC.